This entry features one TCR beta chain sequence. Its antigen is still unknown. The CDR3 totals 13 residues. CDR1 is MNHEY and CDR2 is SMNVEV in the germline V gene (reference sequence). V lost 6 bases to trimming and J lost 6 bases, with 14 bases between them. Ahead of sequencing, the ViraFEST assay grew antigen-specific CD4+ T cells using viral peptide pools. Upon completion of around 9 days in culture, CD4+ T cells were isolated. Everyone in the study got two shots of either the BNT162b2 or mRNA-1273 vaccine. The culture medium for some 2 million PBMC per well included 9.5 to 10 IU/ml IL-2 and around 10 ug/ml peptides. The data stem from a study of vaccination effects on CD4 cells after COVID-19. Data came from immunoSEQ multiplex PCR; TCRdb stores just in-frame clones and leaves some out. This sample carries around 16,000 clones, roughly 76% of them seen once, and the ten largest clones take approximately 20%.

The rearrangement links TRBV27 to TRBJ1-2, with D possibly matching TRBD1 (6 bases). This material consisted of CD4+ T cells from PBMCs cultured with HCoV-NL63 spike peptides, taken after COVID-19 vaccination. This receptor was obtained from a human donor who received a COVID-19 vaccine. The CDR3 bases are TGTGCCAGCAGCACAGGGACAAGGAATGGCTACACCTTC. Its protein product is CASSTGTRNGYTF.